This T cell receptor (beta chain) appears in the sequencing data of a study of STAT5B mutations in CD4+ large granular lymphocyte leukemia. Study-wide points: Patient CD4-sorted repertoires stayed more clonal than healthy ones after leukemic-clone removal.

This CDR3 has 14 amino acids. Germline V CDR1 and CDR2: SGHNT, YYREEE (reference sequence). V lost 3 bases and J 2 bases, leaving 10 bases between the germline ends. Sequenced by immunoSEQ multiplex PCR; TCRdb stores in-frame clones only, minus some. The table includes tens of thousands of clones, approximately 74% detected once. As for this clone: Its antigen is unknown.

This clonotype originated in a human donor in good health. This sequence joins TRBV5-4 and TRBJ2-3; D tentatively fits TRBD1 or TRBD2 (5 bases each). Sample: CD4+ T cells from blood buffy coats. CDR3 residues: CASSSGLYTDTQYF. In DNA, the CDR3 is TGTGCCAGCAGCTCGGGGCTTTACACAGATACGCAGTATTTT. Variable domain in full (rest from reference TRBV5-4 and TRBJ2-3): ETGVTQSPTHLIKTRGQQVTLRCSSQSGHNTVSWYQQALGQGPQFIFQYYREEENGRGNFPPRFSGLQFPNYSSELNVNALELDDSALYLCASSSGLYTDTQYFGPGTRLTVL.